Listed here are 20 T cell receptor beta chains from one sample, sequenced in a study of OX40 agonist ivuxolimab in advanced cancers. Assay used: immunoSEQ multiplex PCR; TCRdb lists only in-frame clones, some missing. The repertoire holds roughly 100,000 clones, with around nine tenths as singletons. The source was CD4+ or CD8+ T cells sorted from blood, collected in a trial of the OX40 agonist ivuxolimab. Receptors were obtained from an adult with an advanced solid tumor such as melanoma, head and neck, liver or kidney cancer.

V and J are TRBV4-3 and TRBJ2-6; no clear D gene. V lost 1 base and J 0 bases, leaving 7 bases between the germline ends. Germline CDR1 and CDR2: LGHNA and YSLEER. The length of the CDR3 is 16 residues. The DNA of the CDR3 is TGCGCCAGCAGCCAAGGCTCGGTCTCTGGGGCCAACGTCCTGACTTTC. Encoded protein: CASSQGSVSGANVLTF.

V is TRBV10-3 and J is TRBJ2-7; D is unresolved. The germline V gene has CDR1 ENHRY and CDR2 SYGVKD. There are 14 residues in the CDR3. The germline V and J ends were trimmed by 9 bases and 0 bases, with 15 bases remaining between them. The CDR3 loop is CAIRSLDSSYEQYF. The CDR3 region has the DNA TGTGCCATAAGGTCGCTGGATTCCTCCTACGAGCAGTACTTC.

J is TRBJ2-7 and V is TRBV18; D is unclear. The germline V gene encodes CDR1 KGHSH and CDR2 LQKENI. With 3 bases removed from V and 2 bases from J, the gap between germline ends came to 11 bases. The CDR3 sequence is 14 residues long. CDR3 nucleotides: TGTGCCAGCTCACCTAGCAACACCGCCTACGAGCAGTACTTC. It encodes CASSPSNTAYEQYF.

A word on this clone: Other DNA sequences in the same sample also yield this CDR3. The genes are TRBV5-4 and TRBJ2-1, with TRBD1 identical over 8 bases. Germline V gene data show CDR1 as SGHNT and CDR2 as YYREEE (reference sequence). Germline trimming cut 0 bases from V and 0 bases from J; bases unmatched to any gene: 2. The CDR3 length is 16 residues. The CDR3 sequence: CASSLGTGSSYNEQFF. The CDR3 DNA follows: TGTGCCAGCAGCTTGGGGACAGGGAGCTCCTACAATGAGCAGTTCTTC.

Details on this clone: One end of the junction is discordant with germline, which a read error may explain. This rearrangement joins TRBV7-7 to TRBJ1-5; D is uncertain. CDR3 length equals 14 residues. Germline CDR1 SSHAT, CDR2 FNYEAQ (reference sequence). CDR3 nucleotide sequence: TGTGCTAGCAGCTTCCCCGAGGGAGGCCAGCCCCAGCATTTT. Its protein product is CASSFPEGGQPQHF.

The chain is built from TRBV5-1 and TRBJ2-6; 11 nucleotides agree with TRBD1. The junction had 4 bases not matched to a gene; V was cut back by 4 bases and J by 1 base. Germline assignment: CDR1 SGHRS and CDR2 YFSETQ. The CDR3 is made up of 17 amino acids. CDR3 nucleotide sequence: TGCGCCAGCAGCCCCGGACAGGGGGCTTCTGGGGCCAACGTCCTGACTTTC. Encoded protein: CASSPGQGASGANVLTF.

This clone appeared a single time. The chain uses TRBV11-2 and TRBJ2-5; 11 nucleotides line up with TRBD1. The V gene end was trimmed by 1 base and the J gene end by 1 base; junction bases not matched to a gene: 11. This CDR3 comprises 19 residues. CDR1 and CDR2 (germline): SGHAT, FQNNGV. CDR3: CASSLGTGGEGILQETQYF. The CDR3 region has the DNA TGTGCCAGCAGCTTAGGGACAGGGGGCGAGGGGATCCTCCAAGAGACCCAGTACTTC.

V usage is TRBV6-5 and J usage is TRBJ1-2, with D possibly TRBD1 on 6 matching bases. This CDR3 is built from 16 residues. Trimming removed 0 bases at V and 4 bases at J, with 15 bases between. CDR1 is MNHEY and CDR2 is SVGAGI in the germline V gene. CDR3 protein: CASSYSALAGAYGYTF. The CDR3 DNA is TGTGCCAGCAGTTACTCGGCCTTGGCAGGGGCCTATGGCTACACCTTC.

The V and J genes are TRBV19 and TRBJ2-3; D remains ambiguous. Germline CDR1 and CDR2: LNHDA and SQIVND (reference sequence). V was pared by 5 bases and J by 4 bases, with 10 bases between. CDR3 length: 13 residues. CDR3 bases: TGTGCCAGTAGTCCTATGGGGTCAGATACGCAGTATTTT. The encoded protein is CASSPMGSDTQYF. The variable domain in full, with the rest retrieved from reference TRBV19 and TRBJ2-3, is DGGITQSPKYLFRKEGQNVTLSCEQNLNHDAMYWYRQDPGQGLRLIYYSQIVNDFQKGDIAEGYSVSREKKESFPLTVTSAQKNPTAFYLCASSPMGSDTQYFGPGTRLTVL.

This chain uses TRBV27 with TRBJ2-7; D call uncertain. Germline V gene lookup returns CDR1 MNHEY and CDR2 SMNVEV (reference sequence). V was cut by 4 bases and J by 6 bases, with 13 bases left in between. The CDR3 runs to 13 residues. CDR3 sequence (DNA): TGTGCCAGCAGTTCCACCGGGCCTCCCGAGCAGTACTTC. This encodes CASSSTGPPEQYF.

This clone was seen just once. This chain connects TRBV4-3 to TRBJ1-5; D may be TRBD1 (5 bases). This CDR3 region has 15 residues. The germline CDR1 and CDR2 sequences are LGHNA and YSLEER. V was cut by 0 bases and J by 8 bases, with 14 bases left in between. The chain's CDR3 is CASSQEMRGGEPQHF. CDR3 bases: TGCGCCAGCAGCCAAGAGATGCGGGGCGGTGAGCCCCAGCATTTT.

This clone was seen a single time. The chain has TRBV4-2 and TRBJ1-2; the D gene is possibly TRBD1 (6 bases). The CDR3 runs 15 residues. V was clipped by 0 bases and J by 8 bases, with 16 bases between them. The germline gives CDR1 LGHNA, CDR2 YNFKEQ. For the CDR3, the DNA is TGTGCCAGCAGCCAAGATCCTGGGCAGGGGATGGGCTACACCTTC. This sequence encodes CASSQDPGQGMGYTF.

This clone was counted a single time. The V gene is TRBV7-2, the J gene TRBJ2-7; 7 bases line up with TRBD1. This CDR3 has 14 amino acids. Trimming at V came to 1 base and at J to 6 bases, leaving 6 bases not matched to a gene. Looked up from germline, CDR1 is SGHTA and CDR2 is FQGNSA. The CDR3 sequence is CASSLGGQPSEQYF. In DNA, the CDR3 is TGTGCCAGCAGCTTAGGGGGACAGCCCTCCGAGCAGTACTTC.

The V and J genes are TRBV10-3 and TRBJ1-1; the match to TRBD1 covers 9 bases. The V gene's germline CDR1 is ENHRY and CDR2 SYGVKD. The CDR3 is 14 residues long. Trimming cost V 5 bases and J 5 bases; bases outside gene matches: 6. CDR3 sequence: CAISRDREGTEAFF. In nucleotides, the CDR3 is TGTGCCATCAGTAGGGACAGGGAAGGAACTGAAGCTTTCTTT.

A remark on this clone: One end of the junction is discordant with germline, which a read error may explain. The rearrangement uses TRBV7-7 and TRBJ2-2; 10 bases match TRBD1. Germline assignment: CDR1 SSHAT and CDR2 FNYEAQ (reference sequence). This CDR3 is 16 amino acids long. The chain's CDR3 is CASSLIGTGDTGELFF. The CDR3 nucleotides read TGTGCTAGCAGCCTAATCGGGACAGGGGATACCGGGGAGCTGTTTTTT.

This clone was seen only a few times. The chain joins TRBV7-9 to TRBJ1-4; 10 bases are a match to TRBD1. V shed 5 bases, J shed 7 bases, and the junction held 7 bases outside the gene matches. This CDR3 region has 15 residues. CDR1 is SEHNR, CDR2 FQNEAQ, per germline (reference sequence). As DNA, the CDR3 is TGTGCCAGCAGCGCGCCCCGGGACAGGGGTGAAAAACTGTTTTTT. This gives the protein CASSAPRDRGEKLFF.

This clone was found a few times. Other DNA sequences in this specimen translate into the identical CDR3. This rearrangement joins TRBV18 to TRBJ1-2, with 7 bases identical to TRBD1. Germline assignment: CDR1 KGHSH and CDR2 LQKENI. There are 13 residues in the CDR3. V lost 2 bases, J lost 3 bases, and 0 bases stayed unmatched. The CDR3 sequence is CASSPDRDYGYTF. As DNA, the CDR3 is TGTGCCAGCTCACCAGACAGGGACTATGGCTACACCTTC.

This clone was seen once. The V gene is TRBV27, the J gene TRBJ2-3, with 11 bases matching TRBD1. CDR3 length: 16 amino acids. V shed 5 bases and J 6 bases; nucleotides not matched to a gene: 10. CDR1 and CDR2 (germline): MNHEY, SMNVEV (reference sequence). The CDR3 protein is CASSTGPGTGGDTQYF. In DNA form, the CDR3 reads TGTGCCAGCAGTACCGGCCCCGGGACAGGGGGGGATACGCAGTATTTT.

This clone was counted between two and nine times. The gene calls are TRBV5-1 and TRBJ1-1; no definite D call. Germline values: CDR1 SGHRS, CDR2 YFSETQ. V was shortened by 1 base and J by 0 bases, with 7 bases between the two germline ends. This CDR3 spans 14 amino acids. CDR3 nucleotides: TGCGCCAGCAGCTTGAAGGGCATGAACACTGAAGCTTTCTTT. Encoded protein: CASSLKGMNTEAFF.

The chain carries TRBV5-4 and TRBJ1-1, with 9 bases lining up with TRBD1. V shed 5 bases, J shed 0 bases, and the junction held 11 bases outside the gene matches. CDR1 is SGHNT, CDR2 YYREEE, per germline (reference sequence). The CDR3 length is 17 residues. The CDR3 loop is CASSRGGDRGLNTEAFF. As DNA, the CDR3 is TGTGCCAGCAGTCGGGGAGGAGACAGGGGGTTGAACACTGAAGCTTTCTTT.